These 29 T cell receptor beta chains share one sample of origin, sequenced in a study of blood T cell repertoires in COVID-19. Generated by immunoSEQ multiplex PCR, the TCRdb table keeps only in-frame clones and is missing some. The data hold 50,000 to 70,000 clones, with around 84% observed a single time. The sequencing input was peripheral blood. Source of these receptors: a man in his sixties or seventies with active COVID-19.

This chain's CDR3 is CASSRDSNTGELFF. The DNA of the CDR3 is TGTGCCAGCAGCCGGGACTCGAACACCGGGGAGCTGTTTTTT. The chain couples TRBV7-9 to TRBJ2-2; D might be TRBD2 (6 bases). Trimming removed 5 bases from V and 0 bases from J, with 7 bases in between. CDR1 is SEHNR and CDR2 is FQNEAQ in the germline V gene (reference sequence). The CDR3 is 14 amino acids.

This clone was recorded only once. The rearrangement uses TRBV7-2 and TRBJ2-3, with TRBD1 identical over 10 bases. The CDR3 has 16 amino acids. Germline V gene sequence: CDR1 SGHTA, CDR2 FQGNSA. Trimming took 2 bases from V and 2 from J; bases not matched to a gene: 4. In DNA, the CDR3 is TGTGCCAGCAGCTTAAGGGACAGGGGATTCACAGATACGCAGTATTTT. This encodes CASSLRDRGFTDTQYF.

This chain uses TRBV19 with TRBJ2-3; 7 bases agree with TRBD1. V was clipped by 7 bases and J by 1 base; unmatched bases: 8. Per the germline V gene, CDR1 is LNHDA and CDR2 is SQIVND (reference sequence). The CDR3 has 15 residues. In DNA form, the CDR3 reads TGTGCCAGTAAGTCTGGGACAGCCCGCACAGATACGCAGTATTTT. Its protein is CASKSGTARTDTQYF.

The rearrangement links TRBV2 to TRBJ1-1; no firm D call. This CDR3 has 15 amino acids. V was shortened by 2 bases and J by 1 base, with 11 bases between the two germline ends. The germline V gene has CDR1 SNHLY and CDR2 FYNNEI. Written as DNA, the CDR3 is TGTGCCAGCAGTGAAAGATCGGCAGGGAACACTGAAGCTTTCTTT. It encodes CASSERSAGNTEAFF.

The chain employs TRBV19 and TRBJ1-1; 10 nucleotides align to TRBD1. This CDR3 contains 14 residues. Per germline, CDR1 LNHDA and CDR2 SQIVND (reference sequence). J gave up 11 bases and V 5 bases, and 11 bases lay outside the gene matches. As DNA, the CDR3 is TGTGCCAGTAGTTTCCGGGACAGGGGTGTAAAGGCTTTCTTT. Translation: CASSFRDRGVKAFF.

The rearrangement links TRBV7-2 to TRBJ2-5, with D tentatively TRBD1 (6 bases). Germline-derived CDR1 and CDR2 are SGHTA and FQGNSA. This CDR3 has 13 amino acids. The V end was cut by 5 bases, the J end by 4 bases, with 11 bases between. As DNA, the CDR3 is TGTGCCAGCAGCCAGGGGCTGGCAGAGACCCAGTACTTC. Protein: CASSQGLAETQYF.

The J gene is TRBJ1-5, the V gene TRBV10-1; TRBD1 agrees at 7 bases. Per the germline V gene, CDR1 is WNHNN and CDR2 is SYGVQD (reference sequence). Trimming at V came to 6 bases and at J to 9 bases, leaving 11 bases not matched to a gene. CDR3 length: 14 residues. CDR3 bases: TGCGCCAGCAGGACAGGGCCGTTTGGACTGCCCCAGCATTTT. It translates to CASRTGPFGLPQHF.

The V and J genes are TRBV25-1 and TRBJ1-1, with 11 bases matching TRBD1. Per the germline V gene, CDR1 is MGHDK and CDR2 is SYGVNS. With 4 bases clipped from V and 4 bases from J, the junction kept 5 bases outside the gene matches. CDR3 length: 15 amino acids. CDR3 sequence (DNA): TGTGCCAGCAGTGTTGGACAGGGGGCGGTCACTGAAGCTTTCTTT. Amino acid sequence: CASSVGQGAVTEAFF.

V gene TRBV6-6 combines with J gene TRBJ1-5; D might be TRBD1 (6 bases). This CDR3 has 14 residues. Germline CDR1 reads MNHNY; CDR2 reads SVGAGI (reference sequence). V was pared by 7 bases and J by 1 base, with 11 bases between. Here the CDR3 reads CASTERGSNQPQHF. CDR3 DNA sequence: TGTGCCAGCACTGAAAGGGGGAGCAATCAGCCCCAGCATTTT.

The CDR3 bases are TGTGCCAGCAGTTTAACGGGATTCTACAATGAGCAGTTCTTC. Protein sequence: CASSLTGFYNEQFF. This chain links TRBV28 with TRBJ2-1; possibly TRBD2 for D (5 bases). The CDR3 is made up of 14 amino acids. The germline V gene encodes CDR1 MDHEN and CDR2 SYDVKM. The V end lost 2 bases, the J end lost 3 bases, and 8 bases lay between the germline ends. Combining the CDR3 with reference TRBV28 and TRBJ2-1 gives the whole variable domain DVKVTQSSRYLVKRTGEKVFLECVQDMDHENMFWYRQDPGLGLRLIYFSYDVKMKEKGDIPEGYSVSREKKERFSLILESASTNQTSMYLCASSLTGFYNEQFFGPGTRLTVL.

This chain connects TRBV28 to TRBJ1-1, with 8 bases lining up with TRBD1. The CDR3 totals 16 residues. V shed 8 bases, J shed 0 bases, and the junction held 11 bases outside the gene matches. The V gene's germline CDR1 is MDHEN and CDR2 SYDVKM. The CDR3 sequence: CASGYVTGQVNTEAFF. The CDR3 bases are TGTGCCAGCGGTTACGTAACGGGACAGGTGAACACTGAAGCTTTCTTT.

CDR3 amino acids: CATKNPGFEQFF. DNA for the CDR3: TGTGCCACCAAAAACCCAGGGTTTGAGCAGTTCTTC. The rearrangement uses TRBV24-1 and TRBJ2-1; perhaps TRBD1 as D (5 bases). Germline values: CDR1 KGHDR, CDR2 SFDVKD. The ends were cut back, 8 bases at V and 9 bases at J, with 13 bases in the middle. CDR3 length equals 12 residues.

The chain carries TRBV5-1 and TRBJ2-5; 8 bases line up with TRBD1. With V trimmed by 4 bases and J by 5 bases, 7 bases remained unmatched. In germline, CDR1 is SGHRS, CDR2 YFSETQ. This CDR3 is 14 amino acids long. The CDR3 protein is CASSPQGGPETQYF. The CDR3 DNA reads as TGCGCCAGCAGCCCACAGGGGGGTCCCGAGACCCAGTACTTC.

This chain links TRBV3-1 (or the pseudogene TRBV3-2) with TRBJ2-5; D is perhaps TRBD2 (5 bases). Trimming removed 0 bases from V and 7 bases from J, with 9 bases in between. Germline V lookup: CDR1 LGHDT, CDR2 YNNKEL (reference sequence). CDR3 size: 13 residues. The CDR3 reads CASSQDTAGTQYF. In DNA form, the CDR3 reads TGTGCCAGCAGCCAAGATACGGCGGGGACCCAGTACTTC.

The CDR3 here is CASSESGGGPSSGNTIYF. For the CDR3, the DNA is TGTGCCAGCAGTGAATCAGGAGGGGGCCCTAGCTCTGGAAACACCATATATTTT. The chain combines TRBV6-1 with TRBJ1-3, with TRBD1 matching 7 bases. The germline gives CDR1 MNHNS, CDR2 SASEGT. Trimming took 2 bases from V and 0 from J; bases not matched to a gene: 10. The CDR3 is 18 residues long.

The genes are TRBV23-1 and TRBJ2-2, with TRBD2 matching 16 bases. TRBV23-1 is marked as an open reading frame, function uncertain. With V trimmed by 5 bases and J by 5 bases, 8 bases remained unmatched. The CDR3 covers 18 residues. The CDR3 sequence: CASSRGLAGGQRTGELFF. CDR3 bases: TGCGCCAGCAGTAGGGGACTAGCGGGAGGGCAACGGACCGGGGAGCTGTTTTTT.

The CDR3 region has the DNA TGTGCCAGCAGCGTAGGTGGACAGGGCTACTACGAGCAGTACTTC. Encoded protein: CASSVGGQGYYEQYF. The chain joins TRBV9 to TRBJ2-7, with 8 bases identical to TRBD1. CDR3 length equals 15 residues. Germline V lookup: CDR1 SGDLS, CDR2 YYNGEE. J lost 3 bases, V lost 0 bases, and 5 bases had no gene match.

This clone has just one count. This chain connects TRBV6-2 or TRBV6-3 to TRBJ2-5, with D perhaps TRBD2 (6 bases). The CDR3 covers 15 residues. Trimming pared 4 bases from V and 1 base from J, leaving 13 bases between. The germline CDR1 and CDR2 sequences are MNHEY and SVGEGT. CDR3 sequence: CASSFSGGIQETQYF. The CDR3 nucleotides are TGTGCCAGCAGTTTTAGTGGAGGGATCCAAGAGACCCAGTACTTC.

V is TRBV7-8 and J is TRBJ1-2; 8 nucleotides agree with TRBD1. Germline assignment: CDR1 SGHVS and CDR2 FQNEAQ. V gave up 8 bases and J gave up 4 bases; unmatched junction bases: 3. This CDR3 comprises 12 residues. CDR3 DNA sequence: TGTGCCAGCGCCGGGACAGGCTATGGCTACACCTTC. This translates into CASAGTGYGYTF.

This clone was detected only once. The chain links TRBV14 to TRBJ1-2, with a possible D match to TRBD1 (5 bases). Trimming shortened V by 0 bases and J by 6 bases, and 14 bases separated the two germline ends. Germline assignment: CDR1 SGHDN and CDR2 FVKESK. CDR3 length equals 15 residues. The CDR3 DNA is TGTGCCAGCAGCCAAGAAATCCAGGGTCGAGATGGCTACACCTTC. The encoded protein is CASSQEIQGRDGYTF.

As DNA, the CDR3 is TGTGCCAGCAGCTTAAATAGCCAGGGGGCGGGCACTGAAGCTTTCTTT. This encodes CASSLNSQGAGTEAFF. This chain connects TRBV7-9 to TRBJ1-1; 8 positions match TRBD1. The junction had 9 bases not matched to a gene; V was cut back by 2 bases and J by 4 bases. The germline V gene encodes CDR1 SEHNR and CDR2 FQNEAQ (reference sequence). This CDR3 spans 16 amino acids.

This clone was seen only once. The chain employs TRBV6-6 and TRBJ2-2; 10 bases line up with TRBD2. V lost 4 bases to trimming and J lost 8 bases; unmatched junction nucleotides: 4. CDR1 is MNHNY, CDR2 SVGAGI, per germline (reference sequence). The CDR3 sequence is 14 residues long. CDR3 nucleotide sequence: TGTGCCAGCAGTTTGGCTAGCGGGAGAGGGGAGCTGTTTTTT. Its protein product is CASSLASGRGELFF.

CDR3 region: CASSSAGGMYGYTF. DNA of the CDR3: TGTGCCAGCAGCTCCGCCGGCGGAATGTATGGCTACACCTTC. The V and J genes are TRBV7-2 and TRBJ1-2; no definite D call. The V gene's germline CDR1 is SGHTA and CDR2 FQGNSA. V lost 4 bases, J lost 5 bases, and 14 bases lay in between. The CDR3 has 14 amino acids.

The rearrangement joins TRBV12-5 to TRBJ2-3; 8 bases line up with TRBD2. This CDR3 region has 15 residues. V trimming: 5 bases; J trimming: 0 bases; junction bases outside the gene matches: 4. The germline gives CDR1 LGHNT, CDR2 FRNRAP. CDR3 in DNA: TGTGCTAGTGGTATTACTAGCGGTAGCACAGATACGCAGTATTTT. Encoded protein: CASGITSGSTDTQYF.

This chain connects TRBV5-4 to TRBJ2-3, with 11 bases matching TRBD2. The CDR3 runs 16 residues. From germline, CDR1 is SGHNT and CDR2 YYREEE (reference sequence). V was pared by 0 bases and J by 6 bases, with 6 bases of the junction left unmatched. CDR3 in DNA: TGTGCCAGCAGCTTGGAAGTAGCGGGAGGGCCCGATACGCAGTATTTT. It encodes CASSLEVAGGPDTQYF.

The chain carries TRBV7-3 and TRBJ2-2; D may be TRBD1 (5 bases). This CDR3 region has 15 residues. Germline V CDR1 and CDR2: SGHTA, FQGTGA. The ends were cut back, 2 bases at V and 4 bases at J, with 11 bases in the middle. The CDR3 DNA reads as TGTGCCAGCAGCTTAGTTCTAAGGGGCACCGGGGAGCTGTTTTTT. Its protein is CASSLVLRGTGELFF.

V and J are TRBV12-2 and TRBJ2-1; the DNA was not used to check the table's D call, TRBD2. TRBV12-2 is described as a pseudogene. The CDR3 loop spans 18 amino acids. CDR3 protein: CASRALEGLAESYNEQFF. The CDR3 coding sequence is TGTGCAAGTCGCGCTCTTGAAGGACTAGCGGAGTCCTACAATGAGCAGTTCTTC.

This chain joins TRBV3-1 (or the pseudogene TRBV3-2) and TRBJ1-2; D may be TRBD1 (5 bases). Per germline, CDR1 LGHDT and CDR2 YNNKEL (reference sequence). V was cut by 0 bases and J by 0 bases, with 11 bases left in between. This CDR3 is 16 amino acids long. This chain's CDR3 is CASSQDGRVPNYGYTF. The CDR3 DNA reads as TGTGCCAGCAGCCAAGATGGCAGGGTCCCTAACTATGGCTACACCTTC.

This sequence joins TRBV19 and TRBJ1-1, with a tentative D call TRBD1 (5 bases). The germline V gene encodes CDR1 LNHDA and CDR2 SQIVND (reference sequence). The V end lost 3 bases, the J end lost 4 bases, and 9 bases lay between the germline ends. The CDR3 runs to 13 residues. CDR3 amino acids: CASSIRRGTEAFF. CDR3 bases: TGTGCCAGTAGTATCAGGAGGGGCACTGAAGCTTTCTTT.